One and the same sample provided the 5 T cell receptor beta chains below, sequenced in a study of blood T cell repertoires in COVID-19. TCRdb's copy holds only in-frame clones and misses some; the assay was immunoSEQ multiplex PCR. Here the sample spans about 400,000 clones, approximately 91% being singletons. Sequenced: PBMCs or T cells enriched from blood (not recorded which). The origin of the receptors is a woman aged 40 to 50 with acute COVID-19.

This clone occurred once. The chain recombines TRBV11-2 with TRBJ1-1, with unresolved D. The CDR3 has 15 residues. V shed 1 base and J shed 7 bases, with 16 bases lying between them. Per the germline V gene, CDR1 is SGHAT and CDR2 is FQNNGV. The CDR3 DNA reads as TGTGCCAGCAGCTTAGTTGGCACAGACAAAAGTGAAGCTTTCTTT. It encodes CASSLVGTDKSEAFF.

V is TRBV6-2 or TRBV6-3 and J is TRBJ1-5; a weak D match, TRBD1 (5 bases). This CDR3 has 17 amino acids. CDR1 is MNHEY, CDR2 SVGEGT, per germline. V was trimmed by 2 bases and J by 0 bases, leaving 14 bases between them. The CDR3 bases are TGTGCCAGCAGTTACAACTCAGCGGGGCTTAGCAATCAGCCCCAGCATTTT. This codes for CASSYNSAGLSNQPQHF.

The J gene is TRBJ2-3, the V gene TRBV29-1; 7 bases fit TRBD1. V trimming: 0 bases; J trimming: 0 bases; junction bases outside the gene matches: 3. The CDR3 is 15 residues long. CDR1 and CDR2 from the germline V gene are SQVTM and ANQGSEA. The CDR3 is CSVEERQGSTDTQYF. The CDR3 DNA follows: TGCAGCGTTGAAGAACGACAGGGCAGCACAGATACGCAGTATTTT.

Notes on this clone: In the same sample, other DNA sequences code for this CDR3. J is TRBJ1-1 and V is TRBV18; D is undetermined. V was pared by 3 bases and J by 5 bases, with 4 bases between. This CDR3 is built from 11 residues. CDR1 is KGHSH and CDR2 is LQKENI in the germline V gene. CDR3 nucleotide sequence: TGTGCCAGCTCACCCGGGACTGAAGCTTTCTTT. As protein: CASSPGTEAFF.

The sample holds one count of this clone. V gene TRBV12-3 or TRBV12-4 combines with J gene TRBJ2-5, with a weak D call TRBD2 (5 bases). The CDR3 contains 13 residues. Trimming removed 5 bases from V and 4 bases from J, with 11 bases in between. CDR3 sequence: CASSPVRAETQYF. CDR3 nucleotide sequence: TGTGCCAGCAGTCCCGTGAGGGCAGAGACCCAGTACTTC.